This record covers a single T cell receptor beta chain. Primers: 60 Vbeta forward and 13 Jbeta reverse. Sequenced by immunoSEQ multiplex PCR; TCRdb stores in-frame clones only, minus some. The sample consists of 95,000 to 110,000 clones, roughly 85% of them appearing once. Per germline, CDR1 LNHDA and CDR2 SQIVND (reference sequence). The germline V and J ends were trimmed by 3 bases and 1 base, with 15 bases remaining between them. The CDR3 extends over 16 amino acids. The sample originates from a study of cytomegalovirus exposure and HLA in healthy donors. The chain couples TRBV19 to TRBJ1-1, with D perhaps TRBD1 (5 bases). The TCR comes from a man between 60 and 75 years old in good health and CMV-seropositive. The sequenced sample consisted of PBMCs. The CDR3 nucleotides are TGTGCCAGTAGTATCGCAACGGGGGGAGGGAACACTGAAGCTTTCTTT. As protein: CASSIATGGGNTEAFF.